Below, 14 T cell receptor beta chains from the same sample are listed, as sequenced in a study of technical replicates of blood from a few donors. Sequencing used immunoSEQ multiplex PCR; TCRdb keeps in-frame clones, though not all of them. The sample comprises 60,000 to 80,000 clones, 89% of which are singletons, and about 5% rests with the top ten. Material for sequencing was PBMCs. The receptors were gathered from a human donor in good health. Some clones in this sample may be carry-over from other donors' samples.

The chain couples TRBV27 to TRBJ1-6, with D perhaps matching TRBD1 (5 bases). CDR3 size: 17 residues. CDR1 and CDR2 from the germline V gene are MNHEY and SMNVEV (reference sequence). V was clipped by 2 bases and J by 5 bases, with 16 bases between them. For the CDR3, the DNA is TGTGCCAGCAGTTTAAGAATGGCAGGGTGGGATAATTCACCCCTCCACTTT. The encoded protein is CASSLRMAGWDNSPLHF.

This chain uses TRBV5-8 with TRBJ1-5, with TRBD1 identical over 7 bases. V trimming: 4 bases; J trimming: 4 bases; junction bases outside the gene matches: 11. The CDR3 is 16 residues long. CDR1 and CDR2 (germline): SGHTS, YDEGEE. This CDR3 is CASSVVRGGLNQPQHF. CDR3 bases: TGTGCCAGCAGCGTGGTGAGAGGGGGCCTAAATCAGCCCCAGCATTTT.

The chain employs TRBV10-1 and TRBJ2-1, with D tentatively TRBD1 (5 bases). Germline CDR1 is WNHNN and CDR2 is SYGVQD (reference sequence). The CDR3 has 15 amino acids. The germline V and J ends were trimmed by 2 bases and 6 bases, with 14 bases remaining between them. The CDR3 DNA sequence: TGCGCCAGCAGTGAGGACAGCGCATTCCTCAATGAGCAGTTCTTC. As protein: CASSEDSAFLNEQFF.

The chain uses TRBV29-1 and TRBJ1-1; 8 bases align to TRBD1. There are 12 residues in the CDR3. Germline CDR1 SQVTM, CDR2 ANQGSEA. J was trimmed by 1 base and V by 7 bases; bases with no gene match: 2. For the CDR3, the DNA is TGCAGCGCCGGACAGGGGAACACTGAAGCTTTCTTT. Protein product: CSAGQGNTEAFF.

This clone was picked up a small number of times. The rearrangement links TRBV5-6 to TRBJ2-1; a possible D gene is TRBD2 (6 bases). The CDR3 covers 14 residues. CDR1 and CDR2 from the germline V gene are SGHDT and YYEEEE. V gave up 5 bases and J gave up 10 bases, with 19 bases separating them. The CDR3 region is CASRDSGAGGEQFF. CDR3 bases: TGTGCCAGCAGAGATTCGGGAGCCGGCGGGGAGCAGTTCTTC.

The chain joins TRBV18 to TRBJ1-1, with D possibly TRBD1 on 6 matching bases. The CDR3 sequence is 12 residues long. CDR1 KGHSH and CDR2 LQKENI come from the germline V gene. The V end lost 3 bases, the J end lost 8 bases, and 10 bases lay between the germline ends. This CDR3 is CASSPNREEAFF. CDR3 coding DNA: TGTGCCAGCTCACCGAACAGGGAAGAAGCTTTCTTT.

The V call is TRBV25-1, the J call TRBJ2-7, with 9 bases identical to TRBD1. After removal of 6 bases from V and 5 bases from J, the junction contained 11 bases not matched to a gene. Germline CDR1 MGHDK, CDR2 SYGVNS. This CDR3 has 15 residues. CDR3: CASSPQGALWDEQYF. CDR3 bases: TGTGCCAGCAGCCCACAGGGGGCGCTTTGGGACGAGCAGTACTTC.

The chain links TRBV18 to TRBJ2-1, with a weak D call TRBD2 (5 bases). The CDR3 loop spans 16 amino acids. The V end lost 3 bases, the J end lost 3 bases, and 15 bases lay between the germline ends. Germline CDR1 KGHSH, CDR2 LQKENI. The CDR3 nucleotides read TGTGCCAGCTCACCCCGGGATTCCTACATCTACAATGAGCAGTTCTTC. The encoded protein is CASSPRDSYIYNEQFF.

The CDR3 is CASSPGQGAVGELFF. DNA for the CDR3: TGTGCCAGCTCACCTGGACAGGGGGCTGTGGGGGAGCTGTTTTTT. This chain uses TRBV18 with TRBJ2-2; the match to TRBD1 covers 11 bases. CDR3 length: 15 amino acids. Germline trimming cut 3 bases from V and 8 bases from J; bases unmatched to any gene: 5. CDR1 and CDR2 (germline): KGHSH, LQKENI.

The chain joins TRBV10-3 to TRBJ2-1; D is possibly TRBD1 (5 bases). CDR3 length: 14 residues. V dropped 4 bases and J dropped 6 bases, with 13 bases sitting between them. CDR1 ENHRY and CDR2 SYGVKD come from the germline V gene. CDR3 region: CAISGGAPGNEQFF. The DNA for the CDR3 is TGTGCCATCAGTGGGGGCGCACCAGGCAATGAGCAGTTCTTC.

This rearrangement joins TRBV6-1 to TRBJ2-7; D possibly corresponds to TRBD1 (6 bases). V shed 6 bases and J shed 2 bases, with 14 bases lying between them. The CDR3 sequence is 14 residues long. From germline, CDR1 is MNHNS and CDR2 SASEGT. The CDR3 region is CASSLGTKPYEQYF. The CDR3 region has the DNA TGTGCCAGCAGCCTGGGGACAAAACCCTACGAGCAGTACTTC.

This clone has only a few counts. The V gene is TRBV6-5, the J gene TRBJ1-6; 7 positions agree with TRBD1. J was trimmed by 10 bases and V by 7 bases; bases with no gene match: 10. The CDR3 sequence is 14 residues long. Germline loops: CDR1 MNHEY, CDR2 SVGAGI. CDR3: CASTREGAGSPLHF. For the CDR3, the DNA is TGTGCCAGCACCCGAGAGGGGGCGGGCTCACCCCTCCACTTT.

This chain joins TRBV2 and TRBJ2-6; D perhaps matches TRBD1 (5 bases). The CDR3 runs to 14 residues. Germline V lookup: CDR1 SNHLY, CDR2 FYNNEI. V lost 7 bases to trimming and J lost 0 bases, with 7 bases between them. The CDR3 region is CASTGISGANVLTF. The CDR3 DNA reads TGTGCCAGCACAGGGATCTCTGGGGCCAACGTCCTGACTTTC. The full variable domain, its missing parts supplied by reference TRBV2 and TRBJ2-6, is EPEVTQTPSHQVTQMGQEVILRCVPISNHLYFYWYRQILGQKVEFLVSFYNNEISEKSEIFDDQFSVERPDGSNFTLKIRSTKLEDSAMYFCASTGISGANVLTFGAGSRLTVL.

This clone is a singleton in its sample. The CDR3 DNA sequence: TGTGCCAGCGGCAGCGGGGGGGCCCAAAGCACCGGGGAGCTGTTTTTT. It translates to CASGSGGAQSTGELFF. The J gene is TRBJ2-2, the V gene TRBV2; 10 nucleotides align to TRBD2. CDR1 is SNHLY, CDR2 FYNNEI, per germline. V trimming: 8 bases; J trimming: 4 bases; junction bases outside the gene matches: 10. The CDR3 has 16 residues.